The next 11 T cell receptor beta chains were all read from a single sample in a study of cytotoxic CD8 clonotypes in ibrutinib-treated CLL. Sequencing was performed with immunoSEQ multiplex PCR; in TCRdb, only in-frame clones are kept and a portion is missing. The sample lists about 140,000 clones; approximately 80% were seen once. This sample comprised PBMCs, obtained after 36 months of ibrutinib treatment. The source is a human donor with chronic lymphocytic leukemia.

This clone was counted only a few times. This chain joins TRBV28 and TRBJ2-7, with 13 bases aligning to TRBD2. This CDR3 is built from 15 residues. V dropped 4 bases and J dropped 2; count of bases not matched to a gene: 2. From germline, CDR1 is MDHEN and CDR2 SYDVKM. The CDR3 loop reads CASSSGTSGAYEQYF. CDR3 sequence (DNA): TGTGCCAGCAGTTCCGGGACTAGCGGGGCCTACGAGCAGTACTTC.

The chain employs TRBV11-2 and TRBJ1-1; D unclear. V shed 5 bases and J shed 8 bases, with 18 bases lying between them. The germline V gene has CDR1 SGHAT and CDR2 FQNNGV. The CDR3 spans 14 residues. This chain's CDR3 is CASSLRTGTREAFF. CDR3 coding DNA: TGTGCCAGCAGCCTCCGAACTGGTACCAGGGAAGCTTTCTTT.

There are many counts of this clone. DNA for the CDR3: TGTGCTAGTGGTATCGGGGGAATGAACACTGAAGCTTTCTTT. This sequence encodes CASGIGGMNTEAFF. The rearrangement joins TRBV12-5 to TRBJ1-1, with D possibly TRBD1 on 5 matching bases. Trimming took 5 bases from V and 0 from J, leaving 10 bases between them. Germline assignment: CDR1 LGHNT and CDR2 FRNRAP. CDR3 length: 14 amino acids.

This clone came up a few times. V is TRBV30 and J is TRBJ2-1; a possible D gene is TRBD2 (5 bases). Germline lookup yields CDR1 GTSNPN and CDR2 SVGIG (reference sequence). This CDR3 is 11 amino acids long. The DNA of the CDR3 is TGTGCGGCGGTGACTACCAATGAGCAGTTCTTC. Translated, it gives CAAVTTNEQFF.

The V call is TRBV9, the J call TRBJ2-5, with D unclear. V shed 0 bases and J shed 4 bases, with 13 bases lying between them. The CDR3 contains 15 residues. The V gene's germline CDR1 is SGDLS and CDR2 YYNGEE. In DNA form, the CDR3 reads TGTGCCAGCAGCGTAGGAGCAGCGTATGGAGAGACCCAGTACTTC. Amino acid sequence: CASSVGAAYGETQYF.

V gene TRBV15 combines with J gene TRBJ1-2; 8 nucleotides match TRBD1. CDR1 LNHNV and CDR2 YYDKDF come from the germline V gene (reference sequence). The J segment lost 7 bases and the V segment lost 9 bases, leaving 13 bases of the junction unmatched. CDR3 length equals 14 residues. The chain's CDR3 is CATTLQGDLFGYTF. The CDR3 DNA sequence: TGTGCCACTACACTACAGGGGGACCTATTTGGCTACACCTTC.

CDR3 sequence: CASGWGSAGANVLTF. In DNA form, the CDR3 reads TGTGCCAGCGGATGGGGCAGCGCTGGGGCCAACGTCCTGACTTTC. V and J are TRBV2 and TRBJ2-6; perhaps TRBD1 as D (5 bases). The germline V gene has CDR1 SNHLY and CDR2 FYNNEI. The V and J ends lost 8 bases and 2 bases respectively, with 13 bases between them. This CDR3 contains 15 residues.

The rearrangement joins TRBV6-6 to TRBJ1-2, with TRBD1 matching over 7 bases. Germline V CDR1 and CDR2: MNHNY, SVGAGI (reference sequence). V shed 7 bases and J 3 bases; nucleotides not matched to a gene: 5. The CDR3 covers 13 residues. As DNA, the CDR3 is TGTGCCAGCACCGGACAGGTTGACTATGGCTACACCTTC. Translation gives CASTGQVDYGYTF.

This clone showed up just once. The chain has TRBV2 and TRBJ2-7, with TRBD1 matching over 10 bases. Trimming at V came to 8 bases and at J to 4 bases, leaving 8 bases not matched to a gene. The CDR3 extends over 14 amino acids. Germline V gene lookup returns CDR1 SNHLY and CDR2 FYNNEI. The CDR3 loop reads CASGRDRGLYEQYF. The CDR3 nucleotides read TGTGCCAGCGGCCGGGACAGGGGTTTGTACGAGCAGTACTTC.

V is TRBV14 and J is TRBJ2-1; D gene ambiguous. The CDR3 covers 15 residues. The germline gives CDR1 SGHDN, CDR2 FVKESK. The ends were cut back, 0 bases at V and 2 bases at J, with 8 bases in the middle. The DNA for the CDR3 is TGTGCCAGCAGCCAAGAACACACTCCCTACAATGAGCAGTTCTTC. This codes for CASSQEHTPYNEQFF.

The genes are TRBV25-1 and TRBJ2-1; perhaps TRBD2 as D (6 bases). The germline gives CDR1 MGHDK, CDR2 SYGVNS. This CDR3 is 14 amino acids long. The V end was cut by 4 bases, the J end by 13 bases, with 20 bases between. CDR3 in amino acids: CASSASEPGLLQFF. The CDR3 coding sequence is TGTGCCAGCAGTGCCTCGGAGCCGGGACTTCTCCAGTTCTTC.